A selection of T cell receptor beta chains follows, all from one sample in a study of CD8+ T cells in alopecia areata. Assay used: immunoSEQ multiplex PCR; TCRdb lists only in-frame clones, some missing. The sample has 200,000 to 250,000 clones, 57% seen once. Sequencing used CD4+ T cells sorted from blood, obtained at week 0. These receptors came from a human donor with alopecia areata. CDR3s include the opening cysteine and the closing phenylalanine or tryptophan. A D gene is named only where the DNA matches it firmly. Rows give clone size only sometimes, using once, few, many, or a class for an expanded clone.

V: TRBV10-3; size: many; J: TRBJ1-3; D: .; DNA: TGTGCCATCAGTACAGGATTCTCTGGAAACACCATATATTTT; CDR3: CAISTGFSGNTIYF
V: TRBV6-6; size: .; J: TRBJ1-5; D: .; DNA: TGTGCCAGCAGTTACGAAGGGATTAGCAATCAGCCCCAGCATTTT; CDR3: CASSYEGISNQPQHF
V: TRBV10-3; size: .; J: TRBJ1-2; D: TRBD1; DNA: TGTGCCATTATCGCACCGACAGGGGATGGCTACACCTTC; CDR3: CAIIAPTGDGYTF
V: TRBV7-8; size: .; J: TRBJ2-1; D: TRBD2; DNA: TGTGCCAGCAGCCCCATAGCGGGAGGTAACAATGAGCAGTTCTTC; CDR3: CASSPIAGGNNEQFF
V: TRBV19; size: .; J: TRBJ1-4; D: .; DNA: TGTGCCAGTTCCGGACAATATAATGAAAAACTGTTTTTT; CDR3: CASSGQYNEKLFF
V: TRBV5-1; size: many; J: TRBJ2-1; D: TRBD2; DNA: TGCGCCAGCAGCTTCGCGGGGAGCGGGGGGGCGAGTGAGCAGTTCTTC; CDR3: CASSFAGSGGASEQFF
V: TRBV29-1; size: .; J: TRBJ1-1; D: .; DNA: TGCAGCGTTCAAAGGAGGCTAGGGTACCCTGAAGCTTTCTTT; CDR3: CSVQRRLGYPEAFF
V: TRBV11-2; size: few; J: TRBJ2-3; D: .; DNA: TGTGCCAGCAGTGACTCGCTGGATACGCAGTATTTT; CDR3: CASSDSLDTQYF
V: TRBV5-8; size: few; J: TRBJ2-1; D: .; DNA: TGTGCCAGCAGCAACAGGAGGCTCGCCGGTGAGCAGTTCTTC; CDR3: CASSNRRLAGEQFF
V: TRBV23-1; size: .; J: TRBJ2-1; D: .; DNA: TGCGCCAGCAGCGAAGACCCGGGGCCCGTGATGAATGAGCAGTTCTTC; CDR3: CASSEDPGPVMNEQFF
V: TRBV6-1; size: many; J: TRBJ2-7; D: .; DNA: TGTGCCAGCCCTGGGACGGCGAGCTCCTACGAGCAGTACTTC; CDR3: CASPGTASSYEQYF
V: TRBV14; size: many; J: TRBJ1-1; D: .; DNA: TGTGCCAGCAGCTCCCCCGGGATGAACACTGAAGCTTTCTTT; CDR3: CASSSPGMNTEAFF
V: TRBV2; size: .; J: TRBJ1-1; D: .; DNA: TGTGCCAGCAGTCGACAGGTACGATCTACTGAAGCTTTCTTT; CDR3: CASSRQVRSTEAFF
V: TRBV4-1; size: .; J: TRBJ2-7; D: .; DNA: TGCGCCAGCAGCCAAGTCGGCAGGCTCTACGAGCAGTACTTC; CDR3: CASSQVGRLYEQYF
V: TRBV5-4; size: .; J: TRBJ1-1; D: TRBD1; DNA: TGTGCCAGCAGCGATCCACAGGGGGCGAACACTGAAGCTTTCTTT; CDR3: CASSDPQGANTEAFF
V: TRBV29-1; size: .; J: TRBJ2-7; D: TRBD1; DNA: TGCAGCGTTGAGGACAGGGCATACGAGCAGTACTTC; CDR3: CSVEDRAYEQYF
V: TRBV4-1; size: few; J: TRBJ2-4; D: .; DNA: TGCGCCAGCAGCCAGTTATCAACACTAGCCAAAAACATTCAGTACTTC; CDR3: CASSQLSTLAKNIQYF
V: TRBV19; size: .; J: TRBJ1-4; D: .; DNA: TGTGCCAGTTTGGCCGGCCCTCGGGAAAAACTGTTTTTT; CDR3: CASLAGPREKLFF
V: TRBV30; size: few; J: TRBJ1-1; D: .; DNA: TGTGCCTCGACTCTGTACATTCAGGGTGGTGCTTTCTTT; CDR3: CASTLYIQGGAFF
V: TRBV30; size: few; J: TRBJ1-1; D: .; DNA: TGTGCCTGGAGTCCAGAGGGAGGGTCGGCTTTCTTT; CDR3: CAWSPEGGSAFF
V: TRBV29-1; size: .; J: TRBJ1-6; D: .; DNA: TGCAGCGCCCAGTCAGGGGCCAATAATTCACCCCTCCACTTT; CDR3: CSAQSGANNSPLHF
V: TRBV30; size: .; J: TRBJ2-5; D: .; DNA: TGTGCCTGGATTAAGGGGGAGACCCAGTACTTC; CDR3: CAWIKGETQYF
V: TRBV2; size: many; J: TRBJ2-7; D: .; DNA: TGTGCCAGCGTCCAGGGATCGTCCTACGAGCAGTACTTC; CDR3: CASVQGSSYEQYF
V: TRBV6-5; size: once; J: TRBJ2-5; D: .; DNA: TGTGCCAGCAGTTTGGGTTGGAAGGAGACCCAGTACTTC; CDR3: CASSLGWKETQYF
V: TRBV30; size: .; J: TRBJ1-2; D: .; DNA: TGTGCCTGGGCCGTAGGGGGGACGCGTGGCTACACCTTC; CDR3: CAWAVGGTRGYTF
V: TRBV6-5; size: .; J: TRBJ1-2; D: .; DNA: TGTGCCAGCAGTCGGGAAACAGGGAACTATGGCTACACCTTC; CDR3: CASSRETGNYGYTF
V: TRBV4-1; size: .; J: TRBJ1-2; D: .; DNA: TGCGCCAGCAGCCAAGATCAGTGGGGGAATGGCTACACCTTC; CDR3: CASSQDQWGNGYTF
V: TRBV19; size: .; J: TRBJ1-2; D: .; DNA: TGTGCCAGTAGTAAGGACAGCAACTATGGCTACACCTTC; CDR3: CASSKDSNYGYTF
V: TRBV9; size: .; J: TRBJ2-2; D: .; DNA: TGTGCCAGCAGCGTAGGCAGTTTCACCGGGGAGCTGTTTTTT; CDR3: CASSVGSFTGELFF
V: TRBV15; size: few; J: TRBJ2-1; D: TRBD1; DNA: TGTGCCACCAGCAGAAGGGACAGATTCTACAATGAGCAGTTCTTC; CDR3: CATSRRDRFYNEQFF
V: TRBV6-5; size: few; J: TRBJ2-2; D: .; DNA: TGTGCCAGCAGTTACGGGGTAACCGGGGAGCTGTTTTTT; CDR3: CASSYGVTGELFF
V: TRBV5-1; size: once; J: TRBJ1-1; D: .; DNA: TGCGCCAGCAGCTTGGAGCAGGGACAAGCTTTCTTT; CDR3: CASSLEQGQAFF
V: TRBV7-9; size: .; J: TRBJ2-1; D: .; DNA: TGTGCCAGCAGCCGGGACAATGAGCAGTTCTTC; CDR3: CASSRDNEQFF
V: TRBV29-1; size: .; J: TRBJ2-3; D: TRBD2; DNA: TGCAGCGTTAGTCAGACTAGCAAAGTCGGTACGCAGTATTTT; CDR3: CSVSQTSKVGTQYF
V: TRBV7-3; size: .; J: TRBJ2-5; D: TRBD2; DNA: TGTGCCAGCAGCTTAGCGGGAGTAGGGGAGACCCAGTACTTC; CDR3: CASSLAGVGETQYF
V: TRBV6-5; size: .; J: TRBJ2-3; D: .; DNA: TGTGCCAGCAGTTACCTTTCCGACAGAGATACGCAGTATTTT; CDR3: CASSYLSDRDTQYF
V: TRBV25-1; size: .; J: TRBJ1-2; D: .; DNA: TGTGCCAGCAGTGATGAGGGCAGATCTCCCTATGGCTACACCTTC; CDR3: CASSDEGRSPYGYTF
V: TRBV6-5; size: few; J: TRBJ2-7; D: .; DNA: TGTGCCAGCAGTGAAGCGTACCGGATCGAGCAGTACTTC; CDR3: CASSEAYRIEQYF
V: TRBV11-1; size: .; J: TRBJ1-1; D: TRBD1; DNA: TGTGCCAGCACCGCGGACAGGACGAGCACTGAAGCTTTCTTT; CDR3: CASTADRTSTEAFF
V: TRBV6-1; size: .; J: TRBJ1-5; D: .; DNA: TGTGCCAGCAGCTCCACAGGGCGGGGGACCCAGCATTTT; CDR3: CASSSTGRGTQHF
V: TRBV29-1; size: few; J: TRBJ1-2; D: .; DNA: TGCAGCGTTCTTCCGGACTCGAACTATGGCTACACCTTC; CDR3: CSVLPDSNYGYTF
V: TRBV2; size: .; J: TRBJ2-2; D: .; DNA: TGTGCCAGTCTAGCCGATGGGACCTGGAGGACCGGGGAGCTGTTTTTT; CDR3: CASLADGTWRTGELFF
V: TRBV29-1; size: .; J: TRBJ1-1; D: .; DNA: TGCAGCGTTGAAGTCCCGGGGGGGACTGAAGCTTTCTTT; CDR3: CSVEVPGGTEAFF